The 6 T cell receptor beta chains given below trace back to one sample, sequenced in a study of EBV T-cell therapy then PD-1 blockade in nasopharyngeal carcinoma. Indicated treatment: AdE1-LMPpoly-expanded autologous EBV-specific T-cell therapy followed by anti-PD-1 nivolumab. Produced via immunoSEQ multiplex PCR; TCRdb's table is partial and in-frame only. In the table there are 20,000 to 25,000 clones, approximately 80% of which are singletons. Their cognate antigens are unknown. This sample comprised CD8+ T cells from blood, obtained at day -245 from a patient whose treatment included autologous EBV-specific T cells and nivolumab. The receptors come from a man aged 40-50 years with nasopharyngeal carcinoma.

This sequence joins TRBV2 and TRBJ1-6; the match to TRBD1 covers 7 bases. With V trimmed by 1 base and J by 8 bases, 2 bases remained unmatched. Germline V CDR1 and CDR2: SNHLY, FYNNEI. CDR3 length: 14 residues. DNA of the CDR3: TGTGCCAGCAGTGAAGGCCAGGGGGATTCACCCCTCCACTTT. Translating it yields CASSEGQGDSPLHF.

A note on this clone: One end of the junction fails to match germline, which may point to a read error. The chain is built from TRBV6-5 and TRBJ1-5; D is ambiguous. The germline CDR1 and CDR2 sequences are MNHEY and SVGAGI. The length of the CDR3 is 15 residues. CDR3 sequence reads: CASSNSGRPNQPQHF. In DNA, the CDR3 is TGTGCCAGCAGTAACTCAGGACGACCAAATCAGCCCCAGCATTTT.

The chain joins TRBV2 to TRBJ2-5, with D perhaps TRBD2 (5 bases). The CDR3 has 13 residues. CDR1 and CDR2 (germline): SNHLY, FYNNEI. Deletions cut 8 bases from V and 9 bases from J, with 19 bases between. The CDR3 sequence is CASPGGTLDSQYF. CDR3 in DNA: TGTGCCAGCCCGGGCGGCACGTTGGACTCCCAGTACTTC.

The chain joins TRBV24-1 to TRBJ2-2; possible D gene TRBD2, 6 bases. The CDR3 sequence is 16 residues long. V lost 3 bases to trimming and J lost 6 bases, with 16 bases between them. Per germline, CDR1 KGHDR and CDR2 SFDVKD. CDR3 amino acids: CATSDHTGRHAGELFF. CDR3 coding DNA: TGTGCCACCAGTGATCACACCGGGAGACACGCCGGGGAGCTGTTTTTT.

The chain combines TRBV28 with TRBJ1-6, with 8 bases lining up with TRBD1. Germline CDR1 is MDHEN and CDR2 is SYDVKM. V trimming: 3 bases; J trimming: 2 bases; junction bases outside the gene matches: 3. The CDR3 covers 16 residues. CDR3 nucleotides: TGTGCCAGCAGTTTCACAGGGGGTCCCTATAATTCACCCCTCCACTTT. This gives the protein CASSFTGGPYNSPLHF.

The CDR3 nucleotides are TGCGCCAGCAGCTTGGGAGGGAGCTCCTACGAGCAGTACTTC. Its protein is CASSLGGSSYEQYF. J is TRBJ2-7 and V is TRBV5-1, with a possible D match to TRBD2 (5 bases). From germline, CDR1 is SGHRS and CDR2 YFSETQ. The CDR3 loop spans 14 amino acids. The V end lost 0 bases, the J end lost 0 bases, and 7 bases lay between the germline ends. Full variable domain (rest looked up from reference TRBV5-1 and TRBJ2-7): KAGVTQTPRYLIKTRGQQVTLSCSPISGHRSVSWYQQTPGQGLQFLFEYFSETQRNKGNFPGRFSGRQFSNSRSEMNVSTLELGDSALYLCASSLGGSSYEQYFGPGTRLTVT.